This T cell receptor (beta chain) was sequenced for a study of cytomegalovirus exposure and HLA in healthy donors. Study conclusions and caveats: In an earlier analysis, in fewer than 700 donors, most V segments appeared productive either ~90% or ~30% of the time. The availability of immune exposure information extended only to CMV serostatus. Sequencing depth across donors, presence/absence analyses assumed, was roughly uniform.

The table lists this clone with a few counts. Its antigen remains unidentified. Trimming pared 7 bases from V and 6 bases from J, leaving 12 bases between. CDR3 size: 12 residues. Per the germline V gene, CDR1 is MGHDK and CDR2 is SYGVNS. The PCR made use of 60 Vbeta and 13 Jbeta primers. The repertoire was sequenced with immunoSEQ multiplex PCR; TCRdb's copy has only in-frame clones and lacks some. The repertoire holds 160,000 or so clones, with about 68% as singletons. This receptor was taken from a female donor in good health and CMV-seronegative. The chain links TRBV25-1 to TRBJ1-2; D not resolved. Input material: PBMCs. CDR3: CASNTGNDGYTF. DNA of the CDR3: TGTGCCAGCAATACGGGGAATGATGGCTACACCTTC.